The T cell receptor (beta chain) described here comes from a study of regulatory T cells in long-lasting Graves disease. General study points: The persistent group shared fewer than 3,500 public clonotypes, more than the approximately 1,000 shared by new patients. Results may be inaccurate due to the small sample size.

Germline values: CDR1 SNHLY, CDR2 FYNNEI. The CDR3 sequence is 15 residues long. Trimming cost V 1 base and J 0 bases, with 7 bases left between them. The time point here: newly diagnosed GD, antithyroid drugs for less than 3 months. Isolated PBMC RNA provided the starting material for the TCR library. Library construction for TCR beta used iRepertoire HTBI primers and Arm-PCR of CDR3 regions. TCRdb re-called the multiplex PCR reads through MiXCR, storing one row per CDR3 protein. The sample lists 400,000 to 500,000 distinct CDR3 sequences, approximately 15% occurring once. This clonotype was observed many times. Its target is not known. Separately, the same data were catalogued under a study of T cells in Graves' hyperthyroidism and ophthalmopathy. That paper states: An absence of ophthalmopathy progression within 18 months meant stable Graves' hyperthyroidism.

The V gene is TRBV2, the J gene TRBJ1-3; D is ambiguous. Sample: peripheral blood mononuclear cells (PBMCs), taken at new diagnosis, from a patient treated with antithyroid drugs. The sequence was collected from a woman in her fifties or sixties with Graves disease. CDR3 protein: CASSEGALSGNTIYF. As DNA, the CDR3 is TGTGCCAGCAGTGAAGGCGCACTCTCTGGAAACACCATATATTTT.